The entry below gives a single TCR beta chain sequence along with its context. The CDR3 sequence is 15 residues long. J lost 5 bases, V lost 2 bases, and 5 bases had no gene match. The germline gives CDR1 MNHEY, CDR2 SMNVEV (reference sequence). This record comes from a study of blood T cell repertoires in COVID-19. As handled by the study authors: Amplification from reference gene primers served as the basis for estimated nucleated cell counts. Libraries were prepared by immunoSEQ multiplex PCR; TCRdb keeps only in-frame clonotypes and omits some of them. The V and J calls and the clone size are those of that table, but D and trimming were determined from the DNA. The sample records about 120,000 clones, 82% being singletons.

The rearrangement links TRBV27 to TRBJ2-1, with 8 nucleotides matching TRBD2. The sequenced sample was peripheral blood. This TCR derives from a human donor in a cohort sampled during active COVID-19. CDR3: CASSLTAGGHNEQFF. As DNA, the CDR3 is TGTGCCAGCAGTTTAACCGCGGGGGGCCACAATGAGCAGTTCTTC.